A single TCR beta chain is shown here with its context. The entry originates in a study of T cell responses to AZD1222 COVID-19 vaccine. TCRdb keeps only in-frame clones here, not all; method: immunoSEQ multiplex PCR. The sample yields some 280,000 clones, roughly 93% seen once. The material was peripheral blood, obtained 28 days after the second AZD1222 dose. This TCR derives from an adult who received the AZD1222 COVID-19 vaccine.

DNA for the CDR3: TGCAGCGTTGATAGCGGGGGTTCAAATGAGCAGTTCTTC. Its protein product is CSVDSGGSNEQFF. This sequence joins TRBV29-1 and TRBJ2-1; TRBD2 matches at 9 bases. The V gene's germline CDR1 is SQVTM and CDR2 ANQGSEA. V shed 3 bases, J shed 7 bases, and the junction held 4 bases outside the gene matches. CDR3 size: 13 residues.